This T cell receptor (beta chain) was recovered during a study of TIL therapy for anti-PD-1-resistant metastatic lung cancer. In the study overall: Tumor harvest preceded PD-1/PD-L1 blockade, followed by nivolumab treatment.

This sample's time point: pre-treatment sample, taken before nivolumab and TIL therapy. The germline V gene has CDR1 LNHDA and CDR2 SQIVND (reference sequence). This CDR3 region has 14 residues. V lost 6 bases, J lost 7 bases, and 9 bases stayed unmatched. This was the immunoSEQ v3 assay. This table comes from immunoSEQ multiplex PCR, and its TCRdb copy is limited to in-frame clones, with some not included. The table shows about 32,000 clones, with just under 75% occurring only once. This clone rates as medium-sized. The J gene is TRBJ1-5, the V gene TRBV19; TRBD1 agrees at 7 bases. The TCR comes from a woman aged 30 to 85 with non-small cell lung cancer. This specimen consisted of blood, obtained at baseline. The CDR3 nucleotides are TGTGCCAGTAGCCCACAGGGGAGGGACCAGCCCCAGCATTTT. It encodes CASSPQGRDQPQHF. Full variable domain (outside the CDR3, taken from reference TRBV19 and TRBJ1-5): DGGITQSPKYLFRKEGQNVTLSCEQNLNHDAMYWYRQDPGQGLRLIYYSQIVNDFQKGDIAEGYSVSREKKESFPLTVTSAQKNPTAFYLCASSPQGRDQPQHFGDGTRLSIL.